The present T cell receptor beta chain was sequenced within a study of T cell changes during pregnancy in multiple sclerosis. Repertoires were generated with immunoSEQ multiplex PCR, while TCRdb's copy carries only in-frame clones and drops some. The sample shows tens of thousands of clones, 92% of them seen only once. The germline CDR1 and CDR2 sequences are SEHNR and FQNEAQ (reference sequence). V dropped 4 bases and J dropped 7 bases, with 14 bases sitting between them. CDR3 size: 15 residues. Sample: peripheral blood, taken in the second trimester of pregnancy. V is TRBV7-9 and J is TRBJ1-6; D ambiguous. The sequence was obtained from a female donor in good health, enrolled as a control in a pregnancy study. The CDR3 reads CASSSQSKRNSPLHF. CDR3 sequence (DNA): TGTGCCAGCAGCTCACAAAGCAAGAGGAATTCACCCCTCCACTTT.